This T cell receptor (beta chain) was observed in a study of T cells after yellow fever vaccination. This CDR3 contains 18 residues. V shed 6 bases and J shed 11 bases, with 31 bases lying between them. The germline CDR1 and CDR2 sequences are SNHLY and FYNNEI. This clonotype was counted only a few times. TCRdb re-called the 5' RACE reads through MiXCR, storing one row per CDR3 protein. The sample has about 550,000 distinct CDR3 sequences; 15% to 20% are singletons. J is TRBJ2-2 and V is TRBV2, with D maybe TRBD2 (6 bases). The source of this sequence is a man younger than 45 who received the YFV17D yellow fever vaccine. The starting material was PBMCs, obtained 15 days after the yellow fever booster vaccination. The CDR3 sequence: CASREGQGLRDRLGELFF. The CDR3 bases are TGTGCCAGCAGGGAGGGGCAGGGACTCCGGGACCGGTTGGGTGAGCTGTTTTTT.